The clone carrying this TCR beta chain was detected only a few times. This sample was included in a study of blood T cell repertoires in COVID-19. Study-wide background: Acute and convalescent COVID-19 samples came from the United States, Italy and Spain. In each case, the material was cDNA or gDNA derived from T cells, B-cell-depleted T cells, or PBMCs.

In the study's own analysis: Amplification from reference gene primers served as the basis for estimated nucleated cell counts. Sequenced by immunoSEQ multiplex PCR; TCRdb stores in-frame clones only, minus some. V and J calls and clone size come straight from that table; D and trimming were deduced from the DNA. The data hold 45,000 to 65,000 clones, with approximately 84% observed a single time. The CDR3 loop spans 14 amino acids. Germline assignment: CDR1 MNHEY and CDR2 SVGAGI. J lost 7 bases, V lost 6 bases, and 11 bases had no gene match. The sample comprised peripheral blood. The rearrangement links TRBV6-5 to TRBJ2-5, with 7 bases identical to TRBD1. The receptor's source is a human donor in a cohort sampled during active COVID-19. CDR3 amino acids: CASSPSTGFGTQYF. Written as DNA, the CDR3 is TGTGCCAGCAGCCCATCGACAGGGTTTGGGACCCAGTACTTC.